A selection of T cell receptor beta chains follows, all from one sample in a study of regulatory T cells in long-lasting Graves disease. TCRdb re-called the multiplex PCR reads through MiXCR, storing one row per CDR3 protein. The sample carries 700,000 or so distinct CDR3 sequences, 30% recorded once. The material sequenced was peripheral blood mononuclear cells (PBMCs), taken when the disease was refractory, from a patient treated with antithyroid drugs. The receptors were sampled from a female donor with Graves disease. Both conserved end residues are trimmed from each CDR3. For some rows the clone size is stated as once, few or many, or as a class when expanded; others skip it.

AWRAASYDTEAF,NA,12,TRBJ1-1,TRBV30
ASSLVPRDSTHSPLH,few,15,TRBJ1-6,TRBV7-6
SAGHRGGEQY,few,10,TRBJ2-7,TRBV29-1
ASSPAGGGRWETQY,NA,14,TRBJ2-5,TRBV11-2
ASRQQTGTGGEEQY,many,14,TRBJ2-7,TRBV12-3/TRBV12-4
ASSQYPGPSHSPLH,NA,14,TRBJ1-6,TRBV6-2/TRBV6-3
ASTNSGIQY,few,9,TRBJ2-4,TRBV6-5
ASSPSGQNIQY,NA,11,TRBJ2-4,TRBV18
ASSLYGTTGEKLF,many,13,TRBJ1-4,TRBV28
ASSESGMGNQPQH,NA,13,TRBJ1-5,TRBV6-1
ASTPGGRGRGQPQH,few,14,TRBJ1-5,TRBV19
SAMGTRGPGNTIY,few,13,TRBJ1-3,TRBV20-1
SAFSGSSSSYEQY,few,13,TRBJ2-7,TRBV20-1
SAILGNWGRETQY,NA,13,TRBJ2-5,TRBV20-1
ASTGTGDTEAF,few,11,TRBJ1-1,TRBV5-1
ASSFRGVRTQY,many,11,TRBJ2-5,TRBV12-3/TRBV12-4
ASSEQGQFTEAF,few,12,TRBJ1-1,TRBV6-1
ASSDRGDGTEAF,NA,12,TRBJ1-1,TRBV25-1
AWNRDTEAF,NA,9,TRBJ1-1,TRBV30
ASSGQAGATYEQY,NA,13,TRBJ2-7,TRBV6-1
ASSLRDRAGGYT,NA,12,TRBJ1-2,TRBV3-1
ASSLLGTGSGYGYT,few,14,TRBJ1-2,TRBV27
ASSRPKTGELF,many,11,TRBJ2-2,TRBV28
SARGHRGAAGQPQH,NA,14,TRBJ1-5,TRBV20-1
ASSPIGLAGRYEQY,NA,14,TRBJ2-7,TRBV3-1
ASSLGRDRTAF,NA,11,TRBJ1-1,TRBV11-2
ASSPPAGWHEKLF,few,13,TRBJ1-4,TRBV12-3/TRBV12-4
ASSSKGQGANTEAF,NA,14,TRBJ1-1,TRBV11-2
ASSLAPGQGANTGAF,NA,15,TRBJ1-1,TRBV28
ASSQPGQWFQPQH,NA,13,TRBJ1-5,TRBV4-1
SAVSTFSYEQY,many,11,TRBJ2-7,TRBV20-1
ASSQGGPGSPLH,few,12,TRBJ1-6,TRBV14
SARDLAGVMGEQY,few,13,TRBJ2-7,TRBV20-1
ASSDRVTEKLL,NA,11,TRBJ1-4,TRBV6-1
ASSLGDRSETEAF,NA,13,TRBJ1-1,TRBV5-1
ASSAGEGLETDTQY,NA,14,TRBJ2-3,TRBV7-9
ASRIVNTGELF,many,11,TRBJ2-2,TRBV12-3/TRBV12-4
AWSYGYGAEAF,once,11,TRBJ1-1,TRBV30
ASSQVPGLAPYEQY,NA,14,TRBJ2-7,TRBV4-1
ASRGTESNQPQH,few,12,TRBJ1-5,TRBV5-1